This T cell receptor (beta chain) originates from a study of cytomegalovirus exposure and HLA in healthy donors. General study points: The dataset shows that most TCR sequences were rare, while some public TCRs occurred in many donors.

TCRdb's table, derived via immunoSEQ multiplex PCR, lists solely in-frame clones and lacks some. The sample includes under 200,000 clones, roughly nine tenths seen only once; the top ten take roughly 3%. Turning to this clone: The antigen remains unidentified.

The sequenced material came from PBMCs. The source of this sequence is a woman aged 18 to 35 in good health and CMV-seropositive.

The CDR3 region is CASSIGGGDEQYF. CDR3 nucleotide sequence: TGTGCCAGTAGTATTGGGGGCGGCGACGAGCAGTACTTC. The chain uses TRBV19 and TRBJ2-7; possible D gene TRBD1, 6 bases. Trimming left V 3 bases short and J 5 bases short, with 11 bases between. Germline-derived CDR1 and CDR2 are LNHDA and SQIVND (reference sequence). The length of the CDR3 is 13 residues.